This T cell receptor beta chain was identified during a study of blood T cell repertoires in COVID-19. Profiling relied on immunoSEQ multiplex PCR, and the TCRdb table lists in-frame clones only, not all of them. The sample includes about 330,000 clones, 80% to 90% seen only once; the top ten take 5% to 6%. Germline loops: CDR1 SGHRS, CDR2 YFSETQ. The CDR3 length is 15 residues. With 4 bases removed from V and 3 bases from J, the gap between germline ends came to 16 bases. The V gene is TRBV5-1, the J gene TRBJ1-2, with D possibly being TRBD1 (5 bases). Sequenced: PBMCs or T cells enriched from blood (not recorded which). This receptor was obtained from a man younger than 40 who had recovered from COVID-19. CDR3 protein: CASSKNPQGYYGYTF. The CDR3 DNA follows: TGCGCCAGCAGCAAAAACCCCCAGGGATACTATGGCTACACCTTC.